Shown below are 8 T cell receptor beta chains from a single sample sequenced in a study of metastatic and nonmetastatic thyroid tumors. TCRdb re-analyzed the PCR reads through MiXCR. Of around 16,000 clones in the sample, about 30% were seen once. Every patient underwent thyroid surgery untreated. Sequencing was performed on tumor tissue. The source is a male donor with papillary thyroid cancer or a benign thyroid nodule (not recorded which). Some clones in this sample may be carry-over from other donors' samples.

Relative to its sample, this clone is medium-sized. This chain joins TRBV6-5 and TRBJ2-6, with 11 bases matching TRBD1. The CDR3 length is 18 residues. Germline CDR1 is MNHEY and CDR2 is SVGAGI. V shed 9 bases and J 0 bases; nucleotides not matched to a gene: 10. This CDR3 reads CARPTWDRGGSGANVLTF. DNA of the CDR3: TGTGCCAGACCGACTTGGGACAGGGGGGGCTCTGGGGCCAACGTCCTGACTTTC.

In its sample, this clone was seen many times. The V call is TRBV6-1, the J call TRBJ2-3; D may correspond to TRBD1 or TRBD2 (5 bases each). The CDR3 is 13 residues long. V was shortened by 5 bases and J by 10 bases, with 16 bases between the two germline ends. Germline assignment: CDR1 MNHNS and CDR2 SASEGT. The CDR3 sequence: CASSFLGVEAQYF. DNA of the CDR3: TGTGCCAGCAGTTTCCTGGGGGTGGAAGCGCAGTATTTT.

This clone appeared many times. This sequence joins TRBV10-2 and TRBJ2-5, with D perhaps TRBD2 (6 bases). Trimming took off 4 bases at V and 1 base at J, with 7 bases between the two ends. The CDR3 is 13 residues long. The V gene's germline CDR1 is WSHSY and CDR2 SAAADI. CDR3 DNA: TGCGCCAGCAGTGGTAGCGGCCAAGAGACCCAGTACTTC. Its protein product is CASSGSGQETQYF.

Worth noting for this clone: Since the CDR3 does not end with the conserved phenylalanine or tryptophan, this likely comes from a read error. The DNA is left out, because the CDR3 cannot be placed on it with certainty; the CDR3 is given as TCRdb lists it. The CDR3 sequence: CASSTQAAGELYC. V usage is TRBV2 and J usage is TRBJ2-7; the table's D gene call, TRBD1, was not cross checked with the DNA. The germline V gene has CDR1 SNHLY and CDR2 FYNNEI. The CDR3 is 13 residues long, ends included.

This clone is labeled as medium-sized. The chain carries TRBV7-9 and TRBJ2-3; D is ambiguous. V was pared by 1 base and J by 4 bases, with 3 bases between. CDR3 length equals 12 residues. CDR1 SEHNR and CDR2 FQNEAQ come from the germline V gene (reference sequence). CDR3 sequence: CASSLEADTQYF. The CDR3 DNA is TGTGCCAGCAGCTTAGAAGCAGATACGCAGTATTTT. Variable domain in full (rest from reference TRBV7-9 and TRBJ2-3): DTGVSQNPRHKITKRGQNVTFRCDPISEHNRLYWYRQTLGQGPEFLTYFQNEAQLEKSRLLSDRFSAERPKGSFSTLEIQRTEQGDSAMYLCASSLEADTQYFGPGTRLTVL.

The V gene is TRBV6-2 or TRBV6-3, the J gene TRBJ1-2, with D unresolved. Deletions cut 2 bases from V and 4 bases from J, with 29 bases between. CDR1 is MNHEY, CDR2 SVGEGT, per germline. The CDR3 is 20 residues long. CDR3 residues: CASSYADPMEQKWVSYGYTF. CDR3 in DNA: TGTGCCAGCAGTTACGCGGACCCGATGGAACAGAAGTGGGTTTCCTATGGCTACACCTTC.

This clone was detected ten times or more. V gene TRBV19 combines with J gene TRBJ1-6; 10 bases align to TRBD1. The CDR3 sequence is 18 residues long. Germline V gene sequence: CDR1 LNHDA, CDR2 SQIVND (reference sequence). V was pared by 9 bases and J by 0 bases, with 11 bases of the junction left unmatched. This CDR3 reads CASAPGQGSSSYNSPLHF. The CDR3 DNA is TGTGCCAGCGCACCGGGACAGGGGTCAAGCTCCTATAATTCACCCCTCCACTTT.

The chain is built from TRBV30 and TRBJ2-7; D gene ambiguous. CDR3 length: 11 amino acids. Per the germline V gene, CDR1 is GTSNPN and CDR2 is SVGIG (reference sequence). The V end was cut by 0 bases, the J end by 5 bases, with 5 bases between. Here the CDR3 reads CAWSVHDEQYF. In nucleotides, the CDR3 is TGTGCCTGGAGTGTACACGACGAGCAGTACTTC.